These 18 T cell receptor beta chains originate from one sample sequenced in a study of cytomegalovirus exposure and HLA in healthy donors. Amplification used 60 Vbeta primers and 13 Jbeta primers. Assay: immunoSEQ multiplex PCR; the TCRdb copy retains only in-frame clones and omits some. The table has roughly 130,000 clones, 70% to 80% seen once. Sample: PBMCs. The receptors stem from a woman aged 60-75 years in good health and CMV-seropositive.

V gene TRBV19 combines with J gene TRBJ1-4; D ambiguous. The CDR3 is 14 residues long. V was trimmed by 9 bases and J by 1 base, leaving 12 bases between them. The germline CDR1 and CDR2 sequences are LNHDA and SQIVND (reference sequence). The chain's CDR3 is CASSSDGTNEKLFF. Here the CDR3 DNA reads TGTGCCAGCTCTAGTGACGGAACTAATGAAAAACTGTTTTTT.

This clone appeared a few times. The genes are TRBV5-1 and TRBJ2-5; 7 bases are shared with TRBD1. The CDR3 contains 14 residues. CDR1 SGHRS and CDR2 YFSETQ come from the germline V gene. V dropped 4 bases and J dropped 5; count of bases not matched to a gene: 8. CDR3 loop: CASSPDRPGETQYF. The CDR3 nucleotides read TGCGCCAGCAGCCCGGACAGGCCTGGGGAGACCCAGTACTTC. Full variable domain (outside the CDR3, taken from reference TRBV5-1 and TRBJ2-5): KAGVTQTPRYLIKTRGQQVTLSCSPISGHRSVSWYQQTPGQGLQFLFEYFSETQRNKGNFPGRFSGRQFSNSRSEMNVSTLELGDSALYLCASSPDRPGETQYFGPGTRLLVL.

This clone was picked up a small number of times. The V gene is TRBV9, the J gene TRBJ2-7; 7 nucleotides line up with TRBD2. V gave up 2 bases and J gave up 0 bases; unmatched junction bases: 5. The CDR3 is made up of 15 amino acids. Germline CDR1 and CDR2: SGDLS and YYNGEE. The CDR3 reads CASSVAGGTSYEQYF. As DNA, the CDR3 is TGTGCCAGCAGCGTGGCCGGGGGGACCTCCTACGAGCAGTACTTC.

The V call is TRBV23-1, the J call TRBJ2-2; possible D gene TRBD2, 6 bases. TRBV23-1 is marked as an open reading frame, function uncertain. Trimming pared 0 bases from V and 3 bases from J, leaving 11 bases between. The CDR3 is 16 amino acids. CDR3 in DNA: TGCGCCAGCAGTCAATCGTGGGCGGGGCACACCGGGGAGCTGTTTTTT. This codes for CASSQSWAGHTGELFF.

The chain joins TRBV18 to TRBJ1-2; 7 nucleotides line up with TRBD1. The J segment lost 0 bases and the V segment lost 2 bases, leaving 9 bases of the junction unmatched. Germline CDR1 reads KGHSH; CDR2 reads LQKENI. CDR3 length: 17 residues. Here the CDR3 reads CASSPKSDGTANYGYTF. CDR3 bases: TGTGCCAGCTCACCAAAGTCAGACGGGACAGCTAACTATGGCTACACCTTC. Based on the CDR3 plus reference TRBV18 and TRBJ1-2, the full variable domain is NAGVMQNPRHLVRRRGQEARLRCSPMKGHSHVYWYRQLPEEGLKFMVYLQKENIIDESGMPKERFSAEFPKEGPSILRIQQVVRGDSAAYFCASSPKSDGTANYGYTFGSGTRLTVV.

The V and J genes are TRBV4-1 and TRBJ2-1, with TRBD1 matching 7 bases. V shed 5 bases and J 4 bases; nucleotides not matched to a gene: 8. The CDR3 contains 15 residues. CDR1 is MGHRA, CDR2 YSYEKL, per germline. CDR3 loop: CASSIGQEDYNEQFF. Written as DNA, the CDR3 is TGCGCCAGCAGCATCGGACAGGAGGATTACAATGAGCAGTTCTTC.

The chain links TRBV5-4 to TRBJ2-5; 8 nucleotides agree with TRBD1. Unmatched junction bases numbered 3, after V lost 4 bases and J lost 1 base. The germline gives CDR1 SGHNT, CDR2 YYREEE (reference sequence). The CDR3 has 14 amino acids. The CDR3 region is CASSLGQGQETQYF. For the CDR3, the DNA is TGTGCCAGCAGCCTTGGACAGGGCCAAGAGACCCAGTACTTC. Supplemented by reference TRBV5-4 and TRBJ2-5, the full variable domain reads ETGVTQSPTHLIKTRGQQVTLRCSSQSGHNTVSWYQQALGQGPQFIFQYYREEENGRGNFPPRFSGLQFPNYSSELNVNALELDDSALYLCASSLGQGQETQYFGPGTRLLVL.

The rearrangement uses TRBV10-2 and TRBJ1-4, with TRBD1 identical over 7 bases. CDR3 length equals 14 residues. The trim removed 3 bases at V and 7 bases at J, leaving 5 bases unmatched. Per the germline V gene, CDR1 is WSHSY and CDR2 is SAAADI. The CDR3 sequence is CASSDDRAGEKLFF. The CDR3 DNA follows: TGCGCCAGCAGTGACGACAGGGCAGGTGAAAAACTGTTTTTT.

The chain links TRBV7-9 to TRBJ2-7, with 7 bases lining up with TRBD2. The length of the CDR3 is 16 residues. The germline V gene has CDR1 SEHNR and CDR2 FQNEAQ (reference sequence). The V gene end was trimmed by 5 bases and the J gene end by 5 bases; junction bases not matched to a gene: 15. DNA of the CDR3: TGTGCCAGCAGCCCCTCACCGGGACTACATTGGGACGAGCAGTACTTC. Protein product: CASSPSPGLHWDEQYF.

Notes on this clone: Other DNA sequences of this sample code for an identical CDR3. The chain couples TRBV9 to TRBJ2-1, with D possibly TRBD1 on 5 matching bases. CDR3 length equals 15 residues. Germline V gene lookup returns CDR1 SGDLS and CDR2 YYNGEE. V was trimmed by 2 bases and J by 0 bases, leaving 9 bases between them. The DNA for the CDR3 is TGTGCCAGCAGCGTGGGGCTAAGCTCCTACAATGAGCAGTTCTTC. Its translation: CASSVGLSSYNEQFF.

The chain employs TRBV4-2 and TRBJ1-3; unclear D gene. The CDR3 loop spans 15 amino acids. CDR1 is LGHNA, CDR2 YNFKEQ, per germline. Trimming removed 1 base from V and 3 bases from J, with 10 bases in between. CDR3 DNA sequence: TGTGCCAGCAGCCAAGGGGAGGACGGTGGAAACACCATATATTTT. It codes for CASSQGEDGGNTIYF.

The chain combines TRBV7-9 with TRBJ1-4, with D perhaps TRBD1 (5 bases). The V end was cut by 5 bases, the J end by 6 bases, with 16 bases between. Germline CDR1 is SEHNR and CDR2 is FQNEAQ (reference sequence). The length of the CDR3 is 15 residues. As DNA, the CDR3 is TGTGCCAGCAGCCCCGCGGGGACGGGGGATGAAAAACTGTTTTTT. Its protein is CASSPAGTGDEKLFF.

This clone was detected once. The chain recombines TRBV5-6 with TRBJ1-5; 8 nucleotides match TRBD1. The CDR3 is 14 amino acids. Per the germline V gene, CDR1 is SGHDT and CDR2 is YYEEEE. Losses at the gene ends were 4 bases for V and 3 bases for J; bases not matched to a gene: 3. CDR3 DNA: TGTGCCAGCAGCCGGACAGGGTTCAATCAGCCCCAGCATTTT. Protein: CASSRTGFNQPQHF.

This clone has a handful of counts. The chain links TRBV4-1 to TRBJ2-2; D possibly corresponds to TRBD1 (6 bases). This CDR3 comprises 16 residues. V lost 4 bases and J lost 7, with 19 bases in between. Germline assignment: CDR1 MGHRA and CDR2 YSYEKL. The CDR3 DNA sequence: TGCGCCAGCAGCCTACTGACAGGAACAAACGTCGGGGAGCTGTTTTTT. It is translated as CASSLLTGTNVGELFF.

This clone was observed once. This chain joins TRBV2 and TRBJ1-1; no clear D. The germline gives CDR1 SNHLY, CDR2 FYNNEI. This CDR3 comprises 10 residues. Trimming left V 6 bases short and J 11 bases short, with 10 bases between. The CDR3 protein is CASSGDEAFF. The CDR3 DNA reads TGTGCCAGCAGCGGAGACGAGGCTTTCTTT.

Only one count was recorded for this clone. The V gene is TRBV6-6, the J gene TRBJ1-3, with D possibly being TRBD1 (5 bases). CDR1 and CDR2 (germline): MNHNY, SVGAGI (reference sequence). This CDR3 has 15 amino acids. Trimming pared 7 bases from V and 0 bases from J, leaving 13 bases between. In DNA, the CDR3 is TGTGCCAGCACCTCCGACAGCTTCTCTGGAAACACCATATATTTT. Protein sequence: CASTSDSFSGNTIYF.

J is TRBJ2-7 and V is TRBV9; 10 bases agree with TRBD1. CDR1 and CDR2 (germline): SGDLS, YYNGEE. This CDR3 comprises 18 residues. Unmatched junction bases numbered 13, after V lost 4 bases and J lost 0 bases. The CDR3 DNA is TGTGCCAGCAGCCCTAGAGGGGAAGGGACAGGGGTCTCCTACGAGCAGTACTTC. It translates to CASSPRGEGTGVSYEQYF. The full variable domain, rest sourced from reference TRBV9 and TRBJ2-7, is DSGVTQTPKHLITATGQRVTLRCSPRSGDLSVYWYQQSLDQGLQFLIQYYNGEERAKGNILERFSAQQFPDLHSELNLSSLELGDSALYFCASSPRGEGTGVSYEQYFGPGTRLTVT.

The sample holds a few counts of this clone. This rearrangement joins TRBV5-1 to TRBJ1-1, with D unclear. The V end was cut by 4 bases, the J end by 5 bases, with 12 bases between. The CDR3 has 13 residues. From germline, CDR1 is SGHRS and CDR2 YFSETQ. CDR3 coding DNA: TGCGCCAGCAGCCAGAGGTACGGAACTGAAGCTTTCTTT. It is translated as CASSQRYGTEAFF.